The text below deals with one TCR beta chain. An end of the junction differs from the germline gene, which may be a read error. Seattle's enrolled individuals joined amid active infection and were then monitored longitudinally. These data originate in a study of blood T cell repertoires in COVID-19. Study summary: Material from acute and convalescent COVID-19 was sourced from the United States, Italy and Spain. The analysed material was cDNA or gDNA that came from T cells, B-cell-depleted T cells, or PBMCs.

Profiled with immunoSEQ multiplex PCR; TCRdb holds only in-frame clones, not every one. The sample has 150,000 to 200,000 clones; roughly 77% are singletons. Input material: peripheral blood. The sequence was obtained from a woman in her 40s with COVID-19, enrolled during active disease.

The CDR3 region is CASRAGQGLYLF. CDR3 coding DNA: TGCGCCAGCCGGGCGGGACAGGGACTCTATCTCTTT. V gene TRBV10-2 combines with J gene TRBJ1-1; 9 bases are shared with TRBD1. Germline values: CDR1 WSHSY, CDR2 SAAADI. The CDR3 has 12 amino acids.